This T cell receptor beta chain was recorded in a study of chemoradiotherapy in HPV16-positive cancers. General study points: Candidate HPV-specific clones and E7-related TCR motifs grew in tumor during treatment.

Sequencing was performed with immunoSEQ multiplex PCR; in TCRdb, only in-frame clones are kept and a portion is missing. The table has 12,000 or so clones, roughly 64% seen once. This CDR3 contains 18 residues. The V gene's germline CDR1 is SGHRS and CDR2 YFSETQ. Trimming took 3 bases from V and 0 from J; bases not matched to a gene: 11. Worth noting for this clone: Antigen: not known.

Specimen collection occurred from a patient who underwent chemoradiotherapy. The V and J genes are TRBV5-1 and TRBJ2-4, with TRBD1 matching 8 bases. The clonotype comes from a human donor with HPV-associated anogenital cancer. The CDR3 region is CASSWEAGTGLAKNIQYF. CDR3 DNA: TGCGCCAGCAGCTGGGAAGCAGGGACAGGCTTAGCCAAAAACATTCAGTACTTC.